The rows below give T cell receptor beta chains drawn from one sample of a study of cytomegalovirus exposure and HLA in healthy donors. The data were produced by immunoSEQ multiplex PCR, yet TCRdb's version contains in-frame clones alone and is incomplete. Across just over 150,000 clones, the top ten clones capture 1% to 1.5% of the sample. Source material: PBMCs. Receptor source: a woman aged 55-70 years in good health and CMV-seronegative. Each CDR3 is given with its conserved first and last residue. The order of the fields is CDR3 protein, V gene, J gene.

CDR3: CASSPGTGNTIYF
V: TRBV9
J: TRBJ1-3

CDR3: CASSLWGGAQNEQFF
V: TRBV5-1
J: TRBJ2-1

CDR3: CASSPGGTSGTSTQYF
V: TRBV9
J: TRBJ2-5

CDR3: CASSPSGVETQYF
V: TRBV7-6
J: TRBJ2-5

CDR3: CASSLRGLAGFTDTQYF
V: TRBV9
J: TRBJ2-3

CDR3: CASTRLAGDQETQYF
V: TRBV2
J: TRBJ2-5

CDR3: CASTQGGGYTF
V: TRBV5-6
J: TRBJ1-2

CDR3: CASSPGQRRGQNTEAFF
V: TRBV13
J: TRBJ1-1

CDR3: CASTGGGQLRTQYF
V: TRBV6-5
J: TRBJ2-5

CDR3: CASSRAGANTEAFF
V: TRBV18
J: TRBJ1-1

CDR3: CASSVGFSTDTQYF
V: TRBV9
J: TRBJ2-3

CDR3: CASSGRTGTREAFF
V: TRBV6-5
J: TRBJ1-1

CDR3: CASLGRVDTEAFF
V: TRBV7-9
J: TRBJ1-1

CDR3: CASSLLMGAEKLFF
V: TRBV5-1
J: TRBJ1-4

CDR3: CASKGTSVYTDTQYF
V: TRBV19
J: TRBJ2-3

CDR3: CASRAGQGGTEAFF
V: TRBV7-9
J: TRBJ1-1

CDR3: CASSLEGGSKNIQYF
V: TRBV7-3
J: TRBJ2-4

CDR3: CASSRDSETQYF
V: TRBV5-1
J: TRBJ2-5

CDR3: CASSQILDNRYNTEAFF
V: TRBV4-2
J: TRBJ1-1

CDR3: CASSPDRDNSPLHF
V: TRBV27
J: TRBJ1-6